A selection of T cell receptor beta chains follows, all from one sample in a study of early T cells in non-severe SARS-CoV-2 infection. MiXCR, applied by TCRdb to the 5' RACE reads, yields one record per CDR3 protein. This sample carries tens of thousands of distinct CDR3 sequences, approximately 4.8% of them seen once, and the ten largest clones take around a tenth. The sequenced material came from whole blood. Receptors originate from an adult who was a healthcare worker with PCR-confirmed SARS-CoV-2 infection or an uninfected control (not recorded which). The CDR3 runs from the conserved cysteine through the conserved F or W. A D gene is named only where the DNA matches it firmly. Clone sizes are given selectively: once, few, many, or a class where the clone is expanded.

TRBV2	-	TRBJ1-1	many	TGTGCCAGCAGCTTTAGTGGTTACACTGAAGCTTTCTTT	CASSFSGYTEAFF
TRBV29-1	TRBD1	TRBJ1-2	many	TGCAGCGTGTGGACAGGGGATGGTGGCTACACCTTC	CSVWTGDGGYTF
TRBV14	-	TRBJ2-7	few	TGTGCCAGCAGCCAAACAGGAACCTACGAGCAGTACTTC	CASSQTGTYEQYF
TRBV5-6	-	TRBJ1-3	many	TGTGCCAGCAGCTTGGGCAACTCTGGAAACACCATATATTTT	CASSLGNSGNTIYF
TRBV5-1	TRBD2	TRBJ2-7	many	TGCGCCAGCCGGGCTAGCGGAACCTACGAGCAGTACTTC	CASRASGTYEQYF
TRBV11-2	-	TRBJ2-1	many	TGTGCCAGCAGCCGAACTGGGCCCGATGAGCAGTTCTTC	CASSRTGPDEQFF
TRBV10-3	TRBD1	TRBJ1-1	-	TGTGCCATCAGGGCGATTCGGACAGGGGGCAGGAACACTGAAGCTTTCTTT	CAIRAIRTGGRNTEAFF
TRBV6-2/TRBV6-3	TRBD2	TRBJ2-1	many	TGTGCCAGCAGTTTGAAGCGGCGGGAGGGTGAGTTCTTC	CASSLKRREGEFF
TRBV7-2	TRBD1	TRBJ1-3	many	TGTGCCAGCAGCTTAGTTGGGACAGGGAGCAACACCATATATTTT	CASSLVGTGSNTIYF
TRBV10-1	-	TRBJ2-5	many	TGCGCCAGCAGTGAGACGGTCCGAGAGACCCAGTACTTC	CASSETVRETQYF
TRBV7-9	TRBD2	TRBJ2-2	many	TGTGCCAGCAGCCCCAGCGGGAGGGCCACCGGGGAGCTGTTTTTT	CASSPSGRATGELFF
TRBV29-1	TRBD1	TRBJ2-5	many	TGCAGCGCAGCGTTGAAGATTGGGACAGAAGAGTACTTC	CSAALKIGTEEYF
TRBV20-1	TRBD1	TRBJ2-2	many	TGCAGTGCTAGAGACCCGACAGGGTTCACCGGGGAGCTGTTTTTT	CSARDPTGFTGELFF
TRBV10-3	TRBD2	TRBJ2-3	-	TGTGCCATCACAGGCGGGACGGGGGGAGATACGCAGTATTTT	CAITGGTGGDTQYF
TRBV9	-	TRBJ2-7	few	TGTGCCAGCAGCGTCCAACCCTCCTACGAGCAGTACTTC	CASSVQPSYEQYF
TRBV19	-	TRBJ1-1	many	TGTGCCAGTAGTATAGGGGGACTCTCGGGAGGCACTGAAGCTTTCTTT	CASSIGGLSGGTEAFF
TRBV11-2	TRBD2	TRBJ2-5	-	TGTGCCAGCAGCTTAATGACTAGCGGGGGTCTCCGGGAGACCCAGTACTTC	CASSLMTSGGLRETQYF
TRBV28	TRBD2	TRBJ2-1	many	TGTGCCAGCAAGGAGCTTAGCGGGAGCAACAATGAGCAGTTCTTC	CASKELSGSNNEQFF
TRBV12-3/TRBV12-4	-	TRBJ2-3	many	TGTGCCAGCAGTTACCCTCCCCCCTTCCTAGGACCGCAGTATTTT	CASSYPPPFLGPQYF
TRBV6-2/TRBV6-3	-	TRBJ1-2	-	TGTGCCACCGCGGACAATTACTATGGCTACACCTTC	CATADNYYGYTF
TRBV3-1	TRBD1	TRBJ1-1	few	TGTGCCAGCAGCCCGGGGACAGGGGGCATGAACACTGAAGCTTTCTTT	CASSPGTGGMNTEAFF
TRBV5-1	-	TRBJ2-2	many	TGCGCCAGCAGCTTGCCAGGAATCACCGGGGAGCTGTTTTTT	CASSLPGITGELFF
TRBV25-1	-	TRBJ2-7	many	TGTGCCAGCAGTGAGTCCGGGACAACCGCCTACGAGCAGTACTTC	CASSESGTTAYEQYF
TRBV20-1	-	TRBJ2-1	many	TGCAGTGCTAGTCGGGGATCCGCCTACAATGAGCAGTTCTTC	CSASRGSAYNEQFF
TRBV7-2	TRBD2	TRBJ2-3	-	TGTGCCAGCAGCCAAACCGGGACTAGCGGGAGGATCGGCACAGATACGCAGTATTTT	CASSQTGTSGRIGTDTQYF
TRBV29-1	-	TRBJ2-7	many	TGCAGCGTTGGCAGGGGTCCGTACGAGCAGTACTTC	CSVGRGPYEQYF
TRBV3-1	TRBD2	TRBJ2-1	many	TGTGCCAGCAGCCGGGTGACTAGCGGGACGCAGGTCTTC	CASSRVTSGTQVF
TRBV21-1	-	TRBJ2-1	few	TGTGCCAGCAGCAATGGCCTAACCTACAATGAGCAGTTCTTC	CASSNGLTYNEQFF
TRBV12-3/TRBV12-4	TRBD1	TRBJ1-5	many	TGTGCCAGCAGCGAGCGGACAGGGGCGAGCAATCAGCCCCAGCATTTT	CASSERTGASNQPQHF
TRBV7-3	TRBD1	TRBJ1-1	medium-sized	TGTGCCAGCAGCTCCACAGGGGGCGAAGCTTTCTTT	CASSSTGGEAFF
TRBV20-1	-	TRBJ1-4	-	TGCAGTGCACAAAAAGGGGGGTCTAATGAAAAACTGTTTTTT	CSAQKGGSNEKLFF
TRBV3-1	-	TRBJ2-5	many	TGTGCCAGCAGGCCTACAGGGTTGGAGACCCAGTACTTC	CASRPTGLETQYF
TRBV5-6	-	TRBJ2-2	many	TGTGCCAGCAGCTTGATAGGGTTGGGCACCGGGGAGCTGTTTTTT	CASSLIGLGTGELFF
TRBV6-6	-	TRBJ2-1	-	TGTGCCAGCGGGACGGGTGAGCAGTTCTTC	CASGTGEQFF
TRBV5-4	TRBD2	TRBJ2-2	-	TGTGCCAGCAGCTCTGGGGCTAGCGGTCTTCACACCGGGGAGCTGTTTTTT	CASSSGASGLHTGELFF
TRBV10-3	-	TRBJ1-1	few	TGTGCCATCAGTGAGTCAGTGGGGCACCGGGACACTGAAGCTTTCTTT	CAISESVGHRDTEAFF
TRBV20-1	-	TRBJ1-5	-	TGCAGTGCTAGAGATGTAGGGATGGATCAGCCCCAGCATTTT	CSARDVGMDQPQHF
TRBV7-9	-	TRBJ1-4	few	TGTGCCAGCAGCCCACTCATCCGGGGGGATGAAAAACTGTTTTTT	CASSPLIRGDEKLFF
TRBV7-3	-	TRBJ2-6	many	TGTGCCAGCAGCTCTCCCGGGGCCAACGTCCTGACTTTC	CASSSPGANVLTF
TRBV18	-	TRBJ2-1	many	TGTGCCAGCTCACCAATCGGTAGAACGCATGAGCAGTTCTTC	CASSPIGRTHEQFF
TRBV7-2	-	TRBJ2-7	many	TGTGCCAGCAGCGTACCCGGGACGGCCTACGAGCAGTACTTC	CASSVPGTAYEQYF